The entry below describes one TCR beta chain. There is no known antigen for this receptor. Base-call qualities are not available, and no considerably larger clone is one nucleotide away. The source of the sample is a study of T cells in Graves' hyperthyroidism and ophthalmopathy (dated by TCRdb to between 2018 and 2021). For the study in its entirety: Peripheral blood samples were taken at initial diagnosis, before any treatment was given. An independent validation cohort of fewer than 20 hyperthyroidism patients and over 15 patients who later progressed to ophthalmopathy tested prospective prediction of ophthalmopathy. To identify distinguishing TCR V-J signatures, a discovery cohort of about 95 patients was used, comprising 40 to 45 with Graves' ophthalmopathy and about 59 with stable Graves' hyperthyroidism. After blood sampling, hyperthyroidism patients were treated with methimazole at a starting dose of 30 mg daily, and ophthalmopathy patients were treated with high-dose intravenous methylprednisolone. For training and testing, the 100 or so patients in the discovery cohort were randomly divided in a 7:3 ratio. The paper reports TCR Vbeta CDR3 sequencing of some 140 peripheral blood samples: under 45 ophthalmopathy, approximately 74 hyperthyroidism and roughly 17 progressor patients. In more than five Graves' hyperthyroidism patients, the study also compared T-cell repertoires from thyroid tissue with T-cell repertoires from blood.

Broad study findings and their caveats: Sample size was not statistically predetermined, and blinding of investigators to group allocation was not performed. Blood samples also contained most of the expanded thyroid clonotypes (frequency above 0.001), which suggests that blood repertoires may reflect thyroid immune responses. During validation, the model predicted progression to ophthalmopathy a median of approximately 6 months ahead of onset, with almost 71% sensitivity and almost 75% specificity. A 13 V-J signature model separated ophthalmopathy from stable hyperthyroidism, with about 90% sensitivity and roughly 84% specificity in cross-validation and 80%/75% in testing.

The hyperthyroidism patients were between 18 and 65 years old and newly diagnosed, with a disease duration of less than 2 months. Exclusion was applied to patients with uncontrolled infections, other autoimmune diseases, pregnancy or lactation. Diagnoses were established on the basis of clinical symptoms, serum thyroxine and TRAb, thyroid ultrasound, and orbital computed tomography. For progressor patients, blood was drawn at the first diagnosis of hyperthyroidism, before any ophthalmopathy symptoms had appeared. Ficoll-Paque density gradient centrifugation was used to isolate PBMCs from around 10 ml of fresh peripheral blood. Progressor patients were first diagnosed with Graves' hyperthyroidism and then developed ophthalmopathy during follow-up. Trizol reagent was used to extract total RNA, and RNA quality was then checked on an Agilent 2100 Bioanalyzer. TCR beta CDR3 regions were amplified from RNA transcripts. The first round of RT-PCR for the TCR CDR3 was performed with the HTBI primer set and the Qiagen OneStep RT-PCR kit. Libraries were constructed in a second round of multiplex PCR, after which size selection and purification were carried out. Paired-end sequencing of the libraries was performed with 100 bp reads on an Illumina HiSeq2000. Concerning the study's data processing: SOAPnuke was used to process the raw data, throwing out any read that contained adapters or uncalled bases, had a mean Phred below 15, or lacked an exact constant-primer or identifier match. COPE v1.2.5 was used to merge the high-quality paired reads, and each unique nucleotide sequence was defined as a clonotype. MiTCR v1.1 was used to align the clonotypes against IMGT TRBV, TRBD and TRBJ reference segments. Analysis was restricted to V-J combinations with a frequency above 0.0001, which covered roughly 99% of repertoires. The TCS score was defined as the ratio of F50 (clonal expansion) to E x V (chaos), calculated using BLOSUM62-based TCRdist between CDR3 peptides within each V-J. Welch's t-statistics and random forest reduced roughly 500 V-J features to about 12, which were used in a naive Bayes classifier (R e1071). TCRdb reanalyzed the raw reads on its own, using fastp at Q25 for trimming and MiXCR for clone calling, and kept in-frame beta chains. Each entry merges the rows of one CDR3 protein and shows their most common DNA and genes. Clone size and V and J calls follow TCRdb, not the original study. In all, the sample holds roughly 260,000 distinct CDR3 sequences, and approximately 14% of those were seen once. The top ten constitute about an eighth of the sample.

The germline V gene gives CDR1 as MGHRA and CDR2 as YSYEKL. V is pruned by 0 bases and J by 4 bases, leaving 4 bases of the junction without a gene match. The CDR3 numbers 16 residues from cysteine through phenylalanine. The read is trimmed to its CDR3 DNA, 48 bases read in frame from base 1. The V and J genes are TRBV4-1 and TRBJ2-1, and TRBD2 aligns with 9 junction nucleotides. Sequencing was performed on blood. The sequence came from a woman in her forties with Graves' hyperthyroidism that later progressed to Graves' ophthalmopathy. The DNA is TGCGCCAGCAGCCAAGATATCAGCGGGAGGTACAATGAGCAGTTCTTC. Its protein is CASSQDISGRYNEQFF.